The TCR beta chain under discussion was sequenced for a study of T cells in Graves' hyperthyroidism and ophthalmopathy. Amplification yielded TCR beta CDR3 regions, with RNA transcripts as the source. The HTBI primer set served for first-round RT-PCR of the TCR CDR3. Each CDR3 protein gets one entry after TCRdb re-called the multiplex PCR reads with MiXCR. Of roughly 380,000 distinct CDR3 sequences listed, approximately 13% were seen once; the top ten hold approximately 5.3%. V was pared by 8 bases and J by 6 bases, with 13 bases between. The germline CDR1 and CDR2 sequences are ENHRY and SYGVKD. The CDR3 extends over 13 amino acids. Patients between 18 and 65 years old had hyperthyroidism, newly diagnosed and lasting under 2 months. PBMCs were derived from about 9.1 ml fresh peripheral blood. This clonotype was observed many times.

This chain joins TRBV10-3 and TRBJ1-4, with D maybe TRBD1 (6 bases). The TCR sequence derives from a woman younger than 35 with Graves' hyperthyroidism. The specimen sequenced was blood. CDR3: CAIGGGADEKLFF. In DNA, the CDR3 is TGTGCCATCGGTGGGGGGGCTGATGAAAAACTGTTTTTT.